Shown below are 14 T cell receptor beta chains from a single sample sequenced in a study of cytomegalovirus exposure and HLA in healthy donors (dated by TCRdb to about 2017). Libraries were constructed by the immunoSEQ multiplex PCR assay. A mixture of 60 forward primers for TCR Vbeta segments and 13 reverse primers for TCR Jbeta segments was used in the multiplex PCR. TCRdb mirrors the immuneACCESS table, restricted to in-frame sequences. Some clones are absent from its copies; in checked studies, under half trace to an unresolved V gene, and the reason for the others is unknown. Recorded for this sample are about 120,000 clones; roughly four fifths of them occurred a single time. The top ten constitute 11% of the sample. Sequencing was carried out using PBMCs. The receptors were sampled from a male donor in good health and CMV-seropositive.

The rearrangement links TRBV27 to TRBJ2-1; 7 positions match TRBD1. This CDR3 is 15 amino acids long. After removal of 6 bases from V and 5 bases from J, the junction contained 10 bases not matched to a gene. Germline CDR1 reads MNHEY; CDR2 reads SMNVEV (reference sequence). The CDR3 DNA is TGTGCCAGCAGCCGAAACCCAGGACAGGACAATGAGCAGTTCTTC. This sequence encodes CASSRNPGQDNEQFF.

The CDR3: CASSEVGASNYGYTF. The CDR3, as DNA: TGTGCCAGCTCCGAAGTAGGGGCTTCAAACTATGGCTACACCTTC. V gene TRBV5-8 combines with J gene TRBJ1-2; TRBD1 might be the D (5 bases). Germline assignment: CDR1 SGHTS and CDR2 YDEGEE. Between the trimmed V and J ends, which lost 7 bases and 2 bases, there was a span of 18 bases. The CDR3 totals 15 residues. The entire variable domain, with the rest obtained from reference TRBV5-8 and TRBJ1-2, is as follows: EAGVTQSPTHLIKTRGQQATLRCSPISGHTSVYWYQQALGLGLQFLLWYDEGEERNRGNFPPRFSGRQFPNYSSELNVNALELEDSALYLCASSEVGASNYGYTFGSGTRLTVV.

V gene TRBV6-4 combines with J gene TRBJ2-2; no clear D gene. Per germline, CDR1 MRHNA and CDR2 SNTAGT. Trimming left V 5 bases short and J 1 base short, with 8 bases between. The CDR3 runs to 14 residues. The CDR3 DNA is TGTGCCAGCAGTCCCCCCGGGAACACCGGGGAGCTGTTTTTT. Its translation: CASSPPGNTGELFF.

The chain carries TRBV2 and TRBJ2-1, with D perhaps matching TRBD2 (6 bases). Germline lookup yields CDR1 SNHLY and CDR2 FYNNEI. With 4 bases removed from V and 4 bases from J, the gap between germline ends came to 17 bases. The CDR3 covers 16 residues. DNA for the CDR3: TGTGCCAGCAGTGGTACGGGAGAAGGCACGTACAATGAGCAGTTCTTC. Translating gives CASSGTGEGTYNEQFF.

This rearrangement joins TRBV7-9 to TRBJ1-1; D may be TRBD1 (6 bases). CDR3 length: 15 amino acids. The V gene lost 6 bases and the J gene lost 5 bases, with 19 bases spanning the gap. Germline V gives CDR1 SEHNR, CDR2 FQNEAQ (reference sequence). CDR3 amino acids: CASRAGRDNPTEAFF. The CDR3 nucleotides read TGTGCCAGCAGAGCCGGCCGGGACAACCCAACTGAAGCTTTCTTT.

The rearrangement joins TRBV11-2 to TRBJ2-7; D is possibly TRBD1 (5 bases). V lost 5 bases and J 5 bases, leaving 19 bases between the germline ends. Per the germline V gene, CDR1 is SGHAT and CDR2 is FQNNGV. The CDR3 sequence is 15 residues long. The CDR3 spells CASSPYIREGDEQYF. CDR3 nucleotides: TGTGCCAGCAGCCCATATATACGAGAAGGGGACGAGCAGTACTTC.

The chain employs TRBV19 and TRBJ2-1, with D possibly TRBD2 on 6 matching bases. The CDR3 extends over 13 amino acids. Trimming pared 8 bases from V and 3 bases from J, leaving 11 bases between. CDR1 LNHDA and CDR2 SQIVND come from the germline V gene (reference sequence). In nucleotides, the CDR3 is TGTGCCAGTTCGGAGGGCCTCTACAATGAGCAGTTCTTC. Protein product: CASSEGLYNEQFF.

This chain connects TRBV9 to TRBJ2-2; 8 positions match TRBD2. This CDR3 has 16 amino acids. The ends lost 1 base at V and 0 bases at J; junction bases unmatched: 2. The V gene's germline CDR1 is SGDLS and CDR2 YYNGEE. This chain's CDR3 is CASSVTSGTNTGELFF. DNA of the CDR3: TGTGCCAGCAGCGTAACTAGCGGAACGAACACCGGGGAGCTGTTTTTT.

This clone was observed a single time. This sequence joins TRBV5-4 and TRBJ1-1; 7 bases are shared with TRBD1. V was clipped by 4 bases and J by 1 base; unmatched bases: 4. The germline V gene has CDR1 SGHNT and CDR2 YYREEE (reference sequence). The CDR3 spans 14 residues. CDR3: CASSAGTENTEAFF. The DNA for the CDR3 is TGTGCCAGCAGCGCCGGGACAGAGAACACTGAAGCTTTCTTT.

CDR3 in DNA: TGTGCCAGCAGCGTAACCCAGGGAGGGGGGAATAATTCACCCCTCCACTTT. This translates into CASSVTQGGGNNSPLHF. The rearrangement joins TRBV9 to TRBJ1-6; a possible D gene is TRBD1 (6 bases). There are 17 residues in the CDR3. V was pared by 1 base and J by 5 bases, with 16 bases between. Per germline, CDR1 SGDLS and CDR2 YYNGEE.

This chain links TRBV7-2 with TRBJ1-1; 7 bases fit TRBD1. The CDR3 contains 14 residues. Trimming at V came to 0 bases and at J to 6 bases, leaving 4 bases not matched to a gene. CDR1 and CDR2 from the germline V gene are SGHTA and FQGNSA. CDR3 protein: CASSLALQGAEAFF. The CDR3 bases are TGTGCCAGCAGCTTAGCGTTGCAGGGGGCTGAAGCTTTCTTT. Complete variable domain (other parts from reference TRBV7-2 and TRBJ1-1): GAGVSQSPSNKVTEKGKDVELRCDPISGHTALYWYRQSLGQGLEFLIYFQGNSAPDKSGLPSDRFSAERTGGSVSTLTIQRTQQEDSAVYLCASSLALQGAEAFFGQGTRLTVV.

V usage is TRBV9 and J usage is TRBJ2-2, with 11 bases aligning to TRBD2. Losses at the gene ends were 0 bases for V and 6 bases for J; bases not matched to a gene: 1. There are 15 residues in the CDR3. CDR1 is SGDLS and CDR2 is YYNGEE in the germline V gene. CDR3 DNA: TGTGCCAGCAGCGTAGTACTAGCGGGAGCCGGGGAGCTGTTTTTT. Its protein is CASSVVLAGAGELFF.

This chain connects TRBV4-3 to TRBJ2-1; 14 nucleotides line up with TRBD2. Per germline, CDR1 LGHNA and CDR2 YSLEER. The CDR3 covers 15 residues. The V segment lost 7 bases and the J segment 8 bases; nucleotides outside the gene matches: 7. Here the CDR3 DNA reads TGCGCCAGCAAACCGGGACTAGCGGGAGTGTATGAGCAGTTCTTC. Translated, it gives CASKPGLAGVYEQFF.

The CDR3 is CASSIEDSRYGYTF. DNA of the CDR3: TGTGCCAGTAGTATAGAAGACTCGAGATATGGCTACACCTTC. This chain connects TRBV19 to TRBJ1-2; D uncertain. CDR1 LNHDA and CDR2 SQIVND come from the germline V gene (reference sequence). CDR3 length: 14 amino acids. V lost 0 bases to trimming and J lost 5 bases, with 10 bases between them.